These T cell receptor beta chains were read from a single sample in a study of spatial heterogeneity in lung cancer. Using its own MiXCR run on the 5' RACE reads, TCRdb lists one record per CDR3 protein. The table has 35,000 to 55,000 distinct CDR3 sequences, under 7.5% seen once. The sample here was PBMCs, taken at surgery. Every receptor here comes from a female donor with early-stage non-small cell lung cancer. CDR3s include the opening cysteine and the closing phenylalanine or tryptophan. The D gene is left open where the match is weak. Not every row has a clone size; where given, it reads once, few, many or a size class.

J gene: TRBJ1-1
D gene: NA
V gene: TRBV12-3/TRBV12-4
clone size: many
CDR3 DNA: TGTGCCAGCAGCCCTACAACGAACACTGAAGCTTTCTTT
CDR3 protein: CASSPTTNTEAFF

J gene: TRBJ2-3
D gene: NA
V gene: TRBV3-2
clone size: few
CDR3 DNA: TGTGCCAGCAGCCAAGAGAGAGGGGGACTAAAAGTCGACACAGATACGCAGTATTTT
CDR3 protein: CASSQERGGLKVDTDTQYF

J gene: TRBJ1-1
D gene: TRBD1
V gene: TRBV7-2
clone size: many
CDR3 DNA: TGTGCCAGCAGGGACAGGGGGCGGGACACTGAAGCTTTCTTT
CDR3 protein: CASRDRGRDTEAFF

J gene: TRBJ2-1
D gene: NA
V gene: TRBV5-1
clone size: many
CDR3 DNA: TGCGCCAGCAGCTTGGCCGTAGGCCCCTACAATGAGCAGTTCTTC
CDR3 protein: CASSLAVGPYNEQFF

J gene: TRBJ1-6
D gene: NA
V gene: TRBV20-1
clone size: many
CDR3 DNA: TGCAGTGCTAGAGATCTAGGGAAGAATTCACCCCTCCACTTT
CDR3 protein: CSARDLGKNSPLHF

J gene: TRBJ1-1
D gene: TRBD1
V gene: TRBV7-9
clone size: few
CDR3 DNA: TGTGCCAGCAGACTCCGACAGGGGGGAGAAGCTTTCTTT
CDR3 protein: CASRLRQGGEAFF

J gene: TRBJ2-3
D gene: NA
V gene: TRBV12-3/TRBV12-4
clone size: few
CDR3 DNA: TGTGCCAGCCTACCAGCAGCCACAGATACGCAGTATTTT
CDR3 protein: CASLPAATDTQYF

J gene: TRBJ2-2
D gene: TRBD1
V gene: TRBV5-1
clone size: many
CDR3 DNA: TGCGCCAGCAGACTGGACAGGGAGTTCGGGGAGCTGTTTTTT
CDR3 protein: CASRLDREFGELFF

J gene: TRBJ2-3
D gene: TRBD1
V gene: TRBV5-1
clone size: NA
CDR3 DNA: TGCGCCAGCAGCATGGGACAGGGGGCCAATACGCAGTATTTT
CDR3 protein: CASSMGQGANTQYF

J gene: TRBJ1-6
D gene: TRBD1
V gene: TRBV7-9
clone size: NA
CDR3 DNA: TGTGCCAGCAGCTTACAGGGGGGTATTAATTCACCCCTCCACTTT
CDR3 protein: CASSLQGGINSPLHF

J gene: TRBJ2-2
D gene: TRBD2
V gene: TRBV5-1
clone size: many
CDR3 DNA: TGCGCCAGCAGCCAAACCGGGACTAGCGGTTACACCGGGGAGCTGTTTTTT
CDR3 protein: CASSQTGTSGYTGELFF

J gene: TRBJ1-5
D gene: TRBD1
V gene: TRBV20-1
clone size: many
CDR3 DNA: TGCAGTGTTCCCAGGGGGGGCAGGGAGGTAAATCAGCCCCAGCATTTT
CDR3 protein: CSVPRGGREVNQPQHF

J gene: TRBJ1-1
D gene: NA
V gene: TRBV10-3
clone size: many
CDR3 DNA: TGTGCCATCAGTGAACTCGACACTGAAGCTTTCTTT
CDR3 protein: CAISELDTEAFF

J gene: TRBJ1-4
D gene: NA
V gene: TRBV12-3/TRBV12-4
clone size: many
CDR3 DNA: TGTGCCAGCAGTCTCAGGGGCGCGGATGAAAAACTGTTTTTT
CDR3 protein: CASSLRGADEKLFF

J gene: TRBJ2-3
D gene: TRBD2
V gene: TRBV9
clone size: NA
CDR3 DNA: TGTGCCAGCAGCCCCGCGACTAGCCTATCCACAGATACGCAGTATTTT
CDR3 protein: CASSPATSLSTDTQYF

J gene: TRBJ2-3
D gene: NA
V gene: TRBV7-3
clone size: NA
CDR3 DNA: TGTGCCAGCAGCTCATCGAGAGAGTCAGATACGCAGTATTTT
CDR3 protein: CASSSSRESDTQYF

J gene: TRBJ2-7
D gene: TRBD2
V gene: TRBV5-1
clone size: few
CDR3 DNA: TGCGCCAGCAGCCTGGGACTAGCGGGCTCCTACGAGCAGTACTTC
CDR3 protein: CASSLGLAGSYEQYF

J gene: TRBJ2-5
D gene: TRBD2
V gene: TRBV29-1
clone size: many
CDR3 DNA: TGCAGCGTTGGACTAGCGGGGGGGCTGGAGACCCAGTACTTC
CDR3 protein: CSVGLAGGLETQYF

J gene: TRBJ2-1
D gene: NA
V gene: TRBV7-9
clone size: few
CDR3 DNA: TGTGCCAGCAGCTGGGACTACAATGAGCAGTTCTTC
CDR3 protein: CASSWDYNEQFF

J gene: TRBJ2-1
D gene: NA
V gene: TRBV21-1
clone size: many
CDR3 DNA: TGTGCCAGCAGCAAAACAGGAGCGGAGCAGTTCTTC
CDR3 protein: CASSKTGAEQFF

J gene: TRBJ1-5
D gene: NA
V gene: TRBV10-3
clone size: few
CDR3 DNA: TGTGCCACCCAAAGAGGGGGGAATCAGCCCCAGCATTTT
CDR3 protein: CATQRGGNQPQHF